These 16 T cell receptor beta chains were sequenced from one sample in a study of early T cells in non-severe SARS-CoV-2 infection. TCRdb ran MiXCR on the 5' RACE reads and lists one entry per CDR3 protein. The sample has about 83,000 distinct CDR3 sequences, more than 9% seen once. This material consisted of whole blood, taken at baseline. The source is an adult who was a healthcare worker with PCR-confirmed SARS-CoV-2 infection or an uninfected control (not recorded which).

The chain employs TRBV6-6 and TRBJ2-7; 9 bases match TRBD1. The CDR3 has 15 amino acids. J lost 3 bases, V lost 0 bases, and 3 bases had no gene match. CDR1 and CDR2 (germline): MNHNY, SVGAGI (reference sequence). In DNA, the CDR3 is TGTGCCAGCAGTTACTCGCCGGGACAGGGCTACGAGCAGTACTTC. The encoded protein is CASSYSPGQGYEQYF.

This clonotype was counted only a few times. The V call is TRBV28, the J call TRBJ2-5; perhaps TRBD2 as D (5 bases). V lost 2 bases and J 5 bases, leaving 12 bases between the germline ends. Per the germline V gene, CDR1 is MDHEN and CDR2 is SYDVKM. This CDR3 contains 14 residues. CDR3 coding DNA: TGTGCCAGCAGTTTAATGGGAGTAGGGGAGACCCAGTACTTC. Amino acid sequence: CASSLMGVGETQYF.

This clonotype was recorded many times. The chain is built from TRBV20-1 and TRBJ2-7; 14 bases are shared with TRBD2. J gave up 3 bases and V 5 bases, and 12 bases lay outside the gene matches. This CDR3 comprises 17 residues. CDR1 is DFQATT and CDR2 is SNEGSKA in the germline V gene (reference sequence). Written as DNA, the CDR3 is TGCAGTGCTTCGGGGGGGGGACTAGCGGGAGTCATCTACGAGCAGTACTTC. Encoded protein: CSASGGGLAGVIYEQYF.

The sample holds many counts of this clonotype. The chain combines TRBV6-6 with TRBJ2-3; no clear D gene. Trimming pared 2 bases from V and 3 bases from J, leaving 9 bases between. Germline V gene lookup returns CDR1 MNHNY and CDR2 SVGAGI (reference sequence). The CDR3 covers 14 residues. The CDR3 DNA reads TGTGCCAGCAGTTACGCGGCGCTGACAGATACGCAGTATTTT. Translating it yields CASSYAALTDTQYF.

This clonotype was seen a handful of times. This chain connects TRBV12-3 or TRBV12-4 to TRBJ2-1; maybe TRBD2 (6 bases). The CDR3 consists of 16 residues. Trimming left V 6 bases short and J 3 bases short, with 18 bases between. The chain's CDR3 is CASRPRGEAYYNEQFF. The CDR3 DNA is TGTGCCAGCAGACCCCGAGGGGAGGCCTACTACAATGAGCAGTTCTTC.

The chain employs TRBV7-3 and TRBJ2-7, with 12 bases matching TRBD2. Germline V gives CDR1 SGHTA, CDR2 FQGTGA. V trimming: 4 bases; J trimming: 4 bases; junction bases outside the gene matches: 5. CDR3 length equals 15 residues. The CDR3 DNA follows: TGTGCCAGCAGCTCCCTAGCGGGAGGGGGGTACGAGCAGTACTTC. This gives the protein CASSSLAGGGYEQYF.

At least ten counts were recorded for this clonotype. CDR3 nucleotides: TGCAGTGCTAGACGGGGCCCTAACTATGGCTACACCTTC. This sequence encodes CSARRGPNYGYTF. The chain uses TRBV20-1 and TRBJ1-2; possible D gene TRBD1, 5 bases. The CDR3 covers 13 residues. The germline gives CDR1 DFQATT, CDR2 SNEGSKA (reference sequence). Trimming removed 2 bases from V and 0 bases from J, with 7 bases in between.

This clonotype was counted only a few times. This chain joins TRBV15 and TRBJ2-7; 7 bases align to TRBD2. Germline CDR1 is LNHNV and CDR2 is YYDKDF (reference sequence). There are 16 residues in the CDR3. Trimming cost V 1 base and J 0 bases; bases outside gene matches: 6. The CDR3 region is CATSRATSDNSYEQYF. In DNA, the CDR3 is TGTGCCACCAGCAGAGCTACTAGCGATAACTCCTACGAGCAGTACTTC.

The chain has TRBV5-1 and TRBJ2-3; D unresolved. V shed 4 bases and J shed 3 bases, with 9 bases lying between them. This CDR3 is built from 13 residues. Looked up from germline, CDR1 is SGHRS and CDR2 is YFSETQ. DNA for the CDR3: TGCGCCAGCAGCGCCCGACCGACAGATACGCAGTATTTT. Translation gives CASSARPTDTQYF.

The chain links TRBV9 to TRBJ1-3; TRBD1 matches 7 bases. V lost 4 bases and J lost 4; bases outside the gene matches: 5. The CDR3 extends over 14 amino acids. Germline CDR1 and CDR2: SGDLS and YYNGEE. CDR3 sequence reads: CASSPGGRGNTIYF. CDR3 coding DNA: TGTGCCAGCAGCCCAGGGGGGCGCGGAAACACCATATATTTT.

The chain links TRBV28 to TRBJ2-7, with D perhaps TRBD2 (6 bases). Germline assignment: CDR1 MDHEN and CDR2 SYDVKM. V was pared by 8 bases and J by 4 bases, with 9 bases between. The CDR3 is made up of 11 amino acids. CDR3 amino acids: CASGRNYEQYF. The CDR3 nucleotides are TGTGCCAGCGGGAGGAATTACGAGCAGTACTTC.

This clonotype was seen ten or more times. V and J are TRBV9 and TRBJ2-5; 7 bases match TRBD2. This CDR3 has 14 amino acids. Germline V gene lookup returns CDR1 SGDLS and CDR2 YYNGEE. V lost 4 bases to trimming and J lost 4 bases; unmatched junction nucleotides: 7. Here the CDR3 reads CASSPLASGETQYF. Written as DNA, the CDR3 is TGTGCCAGCAGCCCCCTCGCTAGCGGAGAGACCCAGTACTTC.

The V and J genes are TRBV19 and TRBJ2-1; tentative D call: TRBD2 (6 bases). With 10 bases removed from V and 0 bases from J, the gap between germline ends came to 10 bases. Germline V gene lookup returns CDR1 LNHDA and CDR2 SQIVND (reference sequence). The CDR3 spans 13 residues. CDR3 DNA: TGTGCCACGGGGGACCCCTCCTACAATGAGCAGTTCTTC. Translation: CATGDPSYNEQFF. The entire variable domain, with the rest obtained from reference TRBV19 and TRBJ2-1, is as follows: DGGITQSPKYLFRKEGQNVTLSCEQNLNHDAMYWYRQDPGQGLRLIYYSQIVNDFQKGDIAEGYSVSREKKESFPLTVTSAQKNPTAFYLCATGDPSYNEQFFGPGTRLTVL.

With regard to this clonotype: An end of the junction differs from the germline gene, which may be a read error. The chain has TRBV3-1 and TRBJ2-7; D not resolved. The CDR3 spans 11 residues. Germline V gene sequence: CDR1 LGHDT, CDR2 YNNKEL (reference sequence). DNA of the CDR3: TGTGCCAGCAGACAAGGTTACGAGCAGTACTTC. Encoded protein: CASRQGYEQYF.

The genes are TRBV9 and TRBJ1-2; D gene uncertain. The CDR3 length is 13 residues. CDR1 SGDLS and CDR2 YYNGEE come from the germline V gene. Trimming removed 3 bases at V and 4 bases at J, with 10 bases between. As DNA, the CDR3 is TGTGCCAGCAGCGACGAGGTCCGCTATGGCTACACCTTC. This codes for CASSDEVRYGYTF.

The chain couples TRBV27 to TRBJ2-7; 7 nucleotides align to TRBD2. This CDR3 spans 13 amino acids. The germline V gene has CDR1 MNHEY and CDR2 SMNVEV (reference sequence). Trimming removed 8 bases from V and 3 bases from J; junction bases left unmatched: 7. The CDR3 loop is CASSQREYYEQYF. The CDR3 region has the DNA TGTGCCAGCTCCCAGCGGGAATACTACGAGCAGTACTTC.